This T cell receptor (beta chain) is drawn from a study of cytomegalovirus exposure and HLA in healthy donors. Looking at the study overall: When 350 to 500 donors were genotyped, over 80% of them were found to fall in the Caucasian-associated ancestry cluster. Study results and limitations: The study recorded over 150 TCR beta chains that were cytomegalovirus-associated.

This clone was counted only a few times. The antigen is unknown. Researchers ran the PCR with 60 Vbeta and 13 Jbeta primers. Data came from immunoSEQ multiplex PCR; TCRdb stores just in-frame clones and leaves some out. This sample yields some 130,000 clones, of which about 80% are seen a single time; about 6.5% belongs to the top ten. The CDR3 extends over 14 amino acids. V gave up 8 bases and J gave up 2 bases; unmatched junction bases: 3. Germline values: CDR1 WNHNN, CDR2 SYGVQD (reference sequence). Specimen: PBMCs. The J gene is TRBJ2-6, the V gene TRBV10-1, with 7 bases matching TRBD2. The receptor comes from a middle-aged man in good health and CMV-seropositive. Here the CDR3 reads CASGGGTGANVLTF. CDR3 nucleotides: TGCGCCAGCGGGGGGGGTACTGGGGCCAACGTCCTGACTTTC.